This is a list of T cell receptor beta chains from one sample in a study of control samples from healthy donors and cancer patients. This table comes from immunoSEQ multiplex PCR, and its TCRdb copy is limited to in-frame clones, with some not included. The profile shows roughly 30,000 clones, about 86% of them singletons. The sequencing input was PBMCs. The receptors here all came from a woman aged 40-49 years with lung cancer. Both conserved end residues are part of each CDR3. A D gene is named only where the DNA matches it firmly. The size field is filled for only some rows; it gives once, few, many or a size class.

j_call d_call v_call clone_size cdr3_aa cdr3_nt
TRBJ1-1 NA TRBV5-1 NA CASRAGAKAFF TGCGCCAGCAGGGCCGGGGCGAAGGCTTTCTTT
TRBJ1-6 NA TRBV6-5 NA CASSYSITPGASPLHF TGTGCCAGCAGTTACTCGATCACTCCAGGCGCATCACCCCTCCACTTT
TRBJ2-7 NA TRBV5-4 NA CASSFQAANYEQYF TGTGCCAGCAGCTTTCAGGCAGCTAACTACGAGCAGTACTTC
TRBJ1-1 NA TRBV7-9 once CASSAGGVRTEAFF TGTGCCAGCAGTGCCGGCGGGGTGAGGACTGAAGCTTTCTTT
TRBJ1-1 NA TRBV29-1 NA CSVTGRLELANTEAFF TGCAGCGTCACCGGGAGGCTAGAATTGGCGAACACTGAAGCTTTCTTT
TRBJ1-3 NA TRBV30 once CAWSVRVTGNTIYF TGTGCCTGGAGTGTCAGGGTAACCGGAAACACCATATATTTT
TRBJ2-5 NA TRBV11-3 NA CASSLGFRVDQETQYF TGTGCCAGCAGCTTAGGGTTCAGGGTGGACCAAGAGACCCAGTACTTC
TRBJ2-5 TRBD2 TRBV11-2 NA CASSLEAGGYETQYF TGTGCCAGCAGCTTAGAGGCGGGGGGCTATGAGACCCAGTACTTC
TRBJ2-7 NA TRBV3-1/TRBV3-2 NA CASSQDYEQYF TGTGCCAGCAGCCAAGACTACGAGCAGTACTTC
TRBJ1-2 TRBD1 TRBV4-2 NA CASSQEGQATLAYGYTF TGTGCCAGCAGCCAAGAGGGACAGGCAACTCTTGCATATGGCTACACCTTC
TRBJ1-2 NA TRBV30 NA CAWMDPTLPYGYTF TGTGCCTGGATGGATCCTACCTTACCCTATGGCTACACCTTC
TRBJ2-3 TRBD2 TRBV9 NA CASSVGTSKFTDTQYF TGTGCCAGCAGCGTAGGGACTAGCAAGTTCACAGATACGCAGTATTTT
TRBJ2-7 NA TRBV3-1/TRBV3-2 NA CASSLRGQGRNEQYF TGTGCCAGCAGCTTAAGAGGGCAGGGGAGGAACGAGCAGTACTTC
TRBJ1-2 NA TRBV19 NA CASSMVPPYGYTF TGTGCCAGTAGTATGGTACCCCCCTATGGCTACACCTTC
TRBJ1-2 NA TRBV5-4 once CASSLVGAQYGYTF TGTGCCAGCAGCTTGGTAGGGGCTCAATATGGCTACACCTTC
TRBJ1-3 NA TRBV18 NA CASSPPAPGNTIYF TGTGCCAGCTCACCCCCGGCTCCTGGAAACACCATATATTTT
TRBJ1-1 TRBD1 TRBV9 NA CASSVARTGDEAFF TGTGCCAGCAGCGTAGCCCGGACAGGGGATGAAGCTTTCTTT
TRBJ1-1 TRBD1 TRBV4-2 few CAIGTGDTEAFF TGTGCCATTGGAACAGGGGACACTGAAGCTTTCTTT
TRBJ2-7 TRBD1 TRBV29-1 NA CSVEGGGAGIYEQYF TGCAGCGTTGAAGGAGGGGGCGCAGGTATTTACGAGCAGTACTTC
TRBJ2-5 NA TRBV24-1 NA CATSDPLGVETQYF TGTGCCACCAGTGATCCCCTGGGGGTAGAGACCCAGTACTTC
TRBJ1-5 NA TRBV6-5 NA CASSKDRYNQPQHF TGTGCCAGCAGCAAAGACAGGTACAATCAGCCCCAGCATTTT
TRBJ2-1 NA TRBV9 NA CASSVGNAYNEQFF TGTGCCAGCAGCGTAGGTAATGCCTACAATGAGCAGTTCTTC
TRBJ2-5 NA TRBV30 NA CAWSQPGRLSETQYF TGTGCCTGGAGTCAACCGGGACGGTTATCGGAGACCCAGTACTTC
TRBJ1-1 NA TRBV5-1 NA CASSLEGTEAFF TGCGCCAGCAGCTTGGAAGGGACTGAAGCTTTCTTT
TRBJ1-4 NA TRBV5-5 NA CASSLPVGKEKLFF TGTGCCAGCAGCTTGCCCGTTGGGAAAGAAAAACTGTTTTTT
TRBJ2-1 NA TRBV3-1/TRBV3-2 NA CASSQVSFINEQFF TGTGCCAGCAGCCAAGTATCCTTTATCAATGAGCAGTTCTTC
TRBJ2-7 TRBD2 TRBV25-1 NA CASSEGGSGGNSYEQYF TGTGCCAGCAGTGAGGGAGGTAGCGGGGGGAATTCCTACGAGCAGTACTTC
TRBJ1-2 NA TRBV13 NA CASSLRSATYGYTF TGTGCCAGCAGCTTAAGGTCGGCTACCTATGGCTACACCTTC
TRBJ2-3 TRBD1 TRBV19 NA CASSIGGTEADTQYF TGTGCCAGTAGTATAGGAGGGACAGAGGCAGATACGCAGTATTTT
TRBJ1-1 NA TRBV21-1 NA CASSKARGFFPLGDMNTEAFF TGTGCCAGCAGCAAAGCGCGAGGGTTCTTTCCGTTGGGGGACATGAACACTGAAGCTTTCTTT
TRBJ1-3 TRBD1 TRBV6-5 NA CATTGGPGNTIYF TGTGCCACAACAGGGGGTCCTGGAAACACCATATATTTT
TRBJ2-1 TRBD2 TRBV5-1 NA CASGLKLAGGNEQFF TGCGCCAGCGGACTTAAACTAGCGGGGGGCAATGAGCAGTTCTTC
TRBJ1-4 NA TRBV28 NA CASNQPGQHEKLFF TGTGCCAGCAATCAACCGGGACAACACGAAAAACTGTTTTTT
TRBJ1-2 NA TRBV27 NA CASSLSGISPGFNYGYTF TGTGCCAGCAGTTTATCGGGAATCTCACCAGGTTTTAACTATGGCTACACCTTC
TRBJ1-6 NA TRBV11-2 NA CASSLNSRSSPLHF TGTGCCAGCAGCTTAAATTCAAGATCTTCACCCCTCCACTTT
TRBJ2-7 TRBD2 TRBV11-2 NA CASSLGPSGPYEQYF TGTGCCAGCAGCTTAGGGCCTAGCGGTCCCTACGAGCAGTACTTC
TRBJ2-7 NA TRBV5-1 NA CASSLGGGLAYEQYF TGCGCCAGCAGCCTTGGAGGGGGGCTAGCCTACGAGCAGTACTTC
TRBJ2-1 NA TRBV11-2 NA CASSTWGNEQFF TGTGCCAGCAGCACATGGGGGAATGAGCAGTTCTTC
TRBJ2-4 NA TRBV3-1/TRBV3-2 NA CASSPHRGTGGIQYF TGTGCCAGCAGCCCCCACCGGGGTACCGGTGGCATTCAGTACTTC
TRBJ1-1 NA TRBV28 NA CASSFAAGNTEAFF TGTGCCAGCAGTTTTGCTGCAGGGAACACTGAAGCTTTCTTT
TRBJ2-2 NA TRBV28 NA CASSLGGRANTGELFF TGTGCCAGCAGTTTAGGGGGCCGTGCGAACACCGGGGAGCTGTTTTTT
TRBJ1-2 NA TRBV27 few CASSLFSGSFGYTF TGTGCCAGCAGTTTATTTTCAGGGTCCTTTGGCTACACCTTC
TRBJ2-5 TRBD1 TRBV19 NA CASSPRQGLETQYF TGTGCCAGTAGTCCTCGACAGGGCTTGGAGACCCAGTACTTC
TRBJ1-3 NA TRBV3-1/TRBV3-2 NA CASSQGPRAIYF TGTGCCAGCAGCCAAGGTCCACGGGCCATATATTTT
TRBJ2-7 NA TRBV5-1 few CASSPGTNYEQYF TGCGCCAGCAGCCCAGGGACAAATTACGAGCAGTACTTC
TRBJ2-2 NA TRBV11-3 once CASSLLSVSGELFF TGTGCCAGCAGCTTATTATCTGTTTCCGGGGAGCTGTTTTTT
TRBJ1-6 TRBD1 TRBV3-1/TRBV3-2 few CASSPLTGPLSPLHF TGTGCCAGCAGCCCGTTGACAGGGCCCCTATCACCCCTCCACTTT
TRBJ1-2 NA TRBV5-4 NA CASSLDHVRSFGYTF TGTGCCAGCAGCTTGGATCATGTGCGGTCCTTTGGCTACACCTTC
TRBJ2-1 NA TRBV5-1 NA CASSSQETPGPGEQFF TGCGCCAGCAGCAGCCAGGAGACTCCTGGCCCGGGTGAGCAGTTCTTC
TRBJ2-5 NA TRBV14 NA CASSLQRGTWGETQYF TGTGCCAGCAGCCTACAACGAGGGACCTGGGGCGAGACCCAGTACTTC
TRBJ1-3 NA TRBV29-1 NA CSVSDSSTGNTIYF TGCAGCGTTTCGGACAGTTCCACTGGAAACACCATATATTTT
TRBJ1-4 NA TRBV5-1 NA CASSLDGQGRNEKLFF TGCGCCAGCAGCTTGGATGGTCAGGGGAGGAATGAAAAACTGTTTTTT
TRBJ2-3 TRBD2 TRBV24-1 NA CATSDWEAGASTDTQYF TGTGCCACCAGTGATTGGGAAGCGGGGGCAAGCACAGATACGCAGTATTTT